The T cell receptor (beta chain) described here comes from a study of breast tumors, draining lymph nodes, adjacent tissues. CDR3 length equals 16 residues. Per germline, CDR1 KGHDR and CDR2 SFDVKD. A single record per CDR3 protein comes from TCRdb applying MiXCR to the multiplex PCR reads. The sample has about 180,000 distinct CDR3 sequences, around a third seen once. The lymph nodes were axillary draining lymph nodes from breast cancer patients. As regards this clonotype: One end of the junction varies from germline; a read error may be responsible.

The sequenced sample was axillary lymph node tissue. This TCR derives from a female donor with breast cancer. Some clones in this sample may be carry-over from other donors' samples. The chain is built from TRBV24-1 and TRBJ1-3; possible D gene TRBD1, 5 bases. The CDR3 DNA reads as TGTGCCACCAGAGGGCAGGGCCAATGTGTGGGAAACCCCATATATTTT. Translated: CATRGQGQCVGNPIYF.